Listed below are T cell receptor beta chains from one sample, sequenced in a study of T cells after yellow fever vaccination. TCRdb reprocessed the 5' RACE reads via MiXCR and lists one record per CDR3 protein. The sample holds under 550,000 distinct CDR3 sequences, just over 20% seen once. The input for sequencing was PBMCs, taken less than 25 days after the first yellow fever vaccination. Receptors were obtained from a man aged 18 to 35 who received the YFV17D yellow fever vaccine. Both conserved end residues are part of each CDR3. Each record gives: clone size, V gene, J gene, D gene, CDR3 protein, CDR3 DNA. D genes are given only for firm matches. Size tells how often a clone was seen (once, few, many) or the class of an expanded clone, and some rows leave it out.

size: few
V: TRBV20-1
J: TRBJ1-5
D: NA
CDR3: CSASGGLSNQPQHF
DNA: TGCAGTGCTAGTGGAGGGTTGAGCAATCAGCCCCAGCATTTT

size: NA
V: TRBV7-3
J: TRBJ2-6
D: TRBD1
CDR3: CASSLWAGGSSGANVLTF
DNA: TGTGCCAGCAGCTTATGGGCAGGGGGCTCGTCTGGGGCCAACGTCCTGACTTTC

size: NA
V: TRBV4-3
J: TRBJ2-7
D: NA
CDR3: CASSQVGPLGEQYF
DNA: TGCGCCAGCAGCCAAGTCGGGCCGCTGGGCGAGCAGTACTTC

size: NA
V: TRBV14
J: TRBJ2-5
D: NA
CDR3: CASSRTEYQETQYF
DNA: TGTGCCAGCAGCCGGACAGAGTACCAAGAGACCCAGTACTTC

size: NA
V: TRBV6-1
J: TRBJ2-3
D: TRBD2
CDR3: CASSPGLAGPPYTDTQYF
DNA: TGTGCCAGCAGCCCGGGACTAGCGGGGCCGCCTTACACAGATACGCAGTATTTT

size: few
V: TRBV19
J: TRBJ2-2
D: NA
CDR3: CASTKETPGPSSTGELFF
DNA: TGTGCCAGTACCAAAGAAACCCCGGGACCATCATCCACCGGGGAGCTGTTTTTT

size: NA
V: TRBV18
J: TRBJ1-1
D: NA
CDR3: CASSPWGTGRMNTEAFF
DNA: TGTGCCAGCTCACCATGGGGTACAGGGCGAATGAACACTGAAGCTTTCTTT

size: few
V: TRBV7-9
J: TRBJ1-2
D: NA
CDR3: CASSPHGTYGYTF
DNA: TGTGCCAGCAGCCCCCACGGGACCTATGGCTACACCTTC

size: NA
V: TRBV29-1
J: TRBJ2-3
D: NA
CDR3: CSVAQGQDTDTQYF
DNA: TGCAGCGTCGCCCAGGGGCAGGACACAGATACGCAGTATTTT

size: NA
V: TRBV27
J: TRBJ2-7
D: NA
CDR3: CASRPWDTTYEQYF
DNA: TGTGCCAGCAGGCCCTGGGACACAACCTACGAGCAGTACTTC

size: few
V: TRBV7-9
J: TRBJ1-4
D: NA
CDR3: CASGPGFEKLFF
DNA: TGTGCCAGCGGGCCAGGGTTTGAAAAACTGTTTTTT